This TCR beta chain was identified in a study of shared clonotypes between healthy human individuals. Sequencing used immunoSEQ multiplex PCR; TCRdb keeps in-frame clones, though not all of them. Found here are around 690,000 clones, 90% of them singletons; the top ten hold 30% to 40%. Study results and limitations: Memory subsets generally showed lower estimated richness than naive subsets. The authors expected sequencing depth to affect clonotype sharing among donors.

V shed 1 base, J shed 1 base, and the junction held 4 bases outside the gene matches. The V gene's germline CDR1 is LGHNA and CDR2 YNFKEQ. This CDR3 has 17 amino acids. For this clone: Its antigen is unknown.

The clonotype was recovered from a man aged 18 to 30 in good health. Some clones in this sample may be carry-over from other donors' samples. The sequenced sample consisted of memory CD8+ T cells from PBMCs. Indicated subset: CD45RO+ cells pooled with CCR7-negative TemRA cells. The chain couples TRBV4-2 to TRBJ2-6; 7 bases agree with TRBD1. In nucleotides, the CDR3 is TGTGCCAGCAGCCAAGTAGGGGGCGCATCTGGGGCCAACGTCCTGACTTTC. Protein product: CASSQVGGASGANVLTF.